This TCR beta chain is from a study of kidney transplant recipient with SARS-CoV-2 infection. This clonotype was recorded at least ten times. The germline gives CDR1 MNHEY, CDR2 SVGAGI. This CDR3 is built from 17 residues. Trimming cost V 6 bases and J 0 bases, with 17 bases left between them. TCRdb re-analysed the reads in MiXCR, keeping a single row per CDR3 protein. The repertoire includes 250,000 or so distinct CDR3 sequences, 29% of them detected once, and roughly 7% sits in the top ten. The chain uses TRBV6-5 and TRBJ1-4; possibly TRBD1 for D (6 bases). The sample was a blood sample, taken at baseline and around day 110 from a kidney transplant recipient. The TCR was taken from a male patient between 25 and 40 years old who had COVID-19 and was a kidney transplant recipient. Part of the T cells may come from the graft donor. The DNA of the CDR3 is TGTGCCAGCAGGGGTTACACAGGGATTCCAACTAATGAAAAACTGTTTTTT. Translated, it gives CASRGYTGIPTNEKLFF.